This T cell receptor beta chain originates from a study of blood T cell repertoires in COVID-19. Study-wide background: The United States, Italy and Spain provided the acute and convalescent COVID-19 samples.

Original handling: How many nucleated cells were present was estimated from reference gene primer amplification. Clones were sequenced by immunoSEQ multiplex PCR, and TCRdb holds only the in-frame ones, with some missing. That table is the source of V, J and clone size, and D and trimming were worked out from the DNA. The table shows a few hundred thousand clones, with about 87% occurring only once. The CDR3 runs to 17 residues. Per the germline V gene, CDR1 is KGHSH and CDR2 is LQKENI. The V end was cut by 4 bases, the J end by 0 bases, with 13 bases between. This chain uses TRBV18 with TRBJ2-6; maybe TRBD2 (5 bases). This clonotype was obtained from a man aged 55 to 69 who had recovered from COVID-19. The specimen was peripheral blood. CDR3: CASSLLGVDSGANVLTF. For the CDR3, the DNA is TGTGCCAGCTCACTTCTCGGGGTTGACTCTGGGGCCAACGTCCTGACTTTC.